These 20 T cell receptor beta chains originate from one sample sequenced in a study of blood T cell repertoires in COVID-19. Using immunoSEQ multiplex PCR, the repertoire was profiled, and TCRdb retains in-frame clones only, with some absent. The table lists a few hundred thousand clones, around 89% of them singletons, with 6.3% in the top ten. Sequencing input: peripheral blood. The origin of the receptors is a woman in her forties or fifties with COVID-19, enrolled during active disease.

The chain uses TRBV27 and TRBJ1-4; D is perhaps TRBD1 (5 bases). The CDR3 length is 15 residues. Per the germline V gene, CDR1 is MNHEY and CDR2 is SMNVEV (reference sequence). V was cut by 3 bases and J by 5 bases, with 13 bases left in between. Written as DNA, the CDR3 is TGTGCCAGCAGTTTTAACAGGCTCGAAAATGAAAAACTGTTTTTT. It codes for CASSFNRLENEKLFF. Full variable domain (rest looked up from reference TRBV27 and TRBJ1-4): EAQVTQNPRYLITVTGKKLTVTCSQNMNHEYMSWYRQDPGLGLRQIYYSMNVEVTDKGDVPEGYKVSRKEKRNFPLILESPSPNQTSLYFCASSFNRLENEKLFFGSGTQLSVL.

In this sample, this clone turned up a few times. In nucleotides, the CDR3 is TGCGCCAGCAGCCTAAGGGTCCTAGCGGGAGTAGGGGAGCAGTTCTTC. This translates into CASSLRVLAGVGEQFF. The gene calls are TRBV5-1 and TRBJ2-1; 10 bases are a match to TRBD2. CDR1 and CDR2 from the germline V gene are SGHRS and YFSETQ. This CDR3 is 16 amino acids long. The V segment lost 4 bases and the J segment 10 bases; nucleotides outside the gene matches: 14.

Here the CDR3 DNA reads TGTGCAAGTCGCTTAGCGCCGGGGAAGTACTATGGCTACACCTTC. Translating gives CASRLAPGKYYGYTF. V usage is TRBV12-2 and J usage is TRBJ1-2. TRBV12-2 is reported as a pseudogene. This CDR3 comprises 15 residues.

This sequence joins TRBV5-8 and TRBJ2-3; 12 bases are a match to TRBD2. Germline trimming cut 4 bases from V and 2 bases from J; bases unmatched to any gene: 5. The length of the CDR3 is 16 residues. CDR1 SGHTS and CDR2 YDEGEE come from the germline V gene. CDR3 in amino acids: CASSPGLAGYTDTQYF. In DNA form, the CDR3 reads TGTGCCAGCAGCCCCGGACTAGCGGGGTACACAGATACGCAGTATTTT. The variable domain in full, completed from reference TRBV5-8 and TRBJ2-3, reads EAGVTQSPTHLIKTRGQQATLRCSPISGHTSVYWYQQALGLGLQFLLWYDEGEERNRGNFPPRFSGRQFPNYSSELNVNALELEDSALYLCASSPGLAGYTDTQYFGPGTRLTVL.

This clone occurred once. J is TRBJ1-4 and V is TRBV5-1, with TRBD1 matching 9 bases. There are 15 residues in the CDR3. J was trimmed by 1 base and V by 5 bases; bases with no gene match: 3. The germline V gene has CDR1 SGHRS and CDR2 YFSETQ. The CDR3 DNA reads TGCGCCAGCAGTCGGACAGGGGAAACTAATGAAAAACTGTTTTTT. It translates to CASSRTGETNEKLFF.

The chain has TRBV7-9 and TRBJ2-3; TRBD1 aligns across 7 bases. The length of the CDR3 is 15 residues. V lost 5 bases, J lost 6 bases, and 11 bases stayed unmatched. The germline V gene encodes CDR1 SEHNR and CDR2 FQNEAQ (reference sequence). CDR3 coding DNA: TGTGCCAGCAGCCCGCGACAGGGAGAAGCCGATACGCAGTATTTT. Its translation: CASSPRQGEADTQYF.

The chain combines TRBV19 with TRBJ2-5, with 8 bases that match TRBD2. The CDR3 loop spans 16 amino acids. Per the germline V gene, CDR1 is LNHDA and CDR2 is SQIVND (reference sequence). The V and J ends lost 5 bases and 1 base, in that order; junction bases with no gene match: 9. CDR3 in amino acids: CASSPLAGIFQETQYF. The CDR3 nucleotides are TGTGCCAGTAGTCCTCTAGCGGGTATATTCCAAGAGACCCAGTACTTC.

In this sample, this clone turned up once. The V and J genes are TRBV29-1 and TRBJ1-4; D possibly corresponds to TRBD1 (5 bases). In germline, CDR1 is SQVTM, CDR2 ANQGSEA. V was clipped by 7 bases and J by 2 bases, with 14 bases between them. The CDR3 has 14 amino acids. The DNA of the CDR3 is TGCAGCGCCAGGGTCGATGGGACTAATGAAAAACTGTTTTTT. Translating gives CSARVDGTNEKLFF.

The rearrangement uses TRBV30 and TRBJ1-5, with D tentatively TRBD1 (5 bases). The germline V gene has CDR1 GTSNPN and CDR2 SVGIG (reference sequence). The CDR3 has 13 amino acids. V dropped 2 bases and J dropped 5 bases, with 10 bases sitting between them. CDR3 sequence (DNA): TGTGCCTGGAGTCGCAGGGAAGATCAGCCCCAGCATTTT. It specifies CAWSRREDQPQHF.

The chain recombines TRBV18 with TRBJ1-1; a possible D gene is TRBD1 (5 bases). Trimming stripped 5 bases from V and 3 bases from J, with 13 bases between. CDR3 length: 14 residues. CDR1 is KGHSH, CDR2 LQKENI, per germline. The CDR3 here is CASSSLREDTEAFF. CDR3 DNA: TGTGCCAGCTCATCCCTCAGGGAGGACACTGAAGCTTTCTTT.

The chain's CDR3 is CASSDQQGGDYGYTF. Written as DNA, the CDR3 is TGTGCCAGCTCGGACCAACAGGGGGGGGACTATGGCTACACCTTC. This chain links TRBV18 with TRBJ1-2; 8 nucleotides match TRBD1. This CDR3 comprises 15 residues. Per the germline V gene, CDR1 is KGHSH and CDR2 is LQKENI. The ends lost 6 bases at V and 3 bases at J; junction bases unmatched: 9.

The chain has TRBV7-9 and TRBJ2-2, with TRBD1 matching 7 bases. V shed 5 bases and J 3 bases; nucleotides not matched to a gene: 12. The CDR3 is 17 residues long. The germline CDR1 and CDR2 sequences are SEHNR and FQNEAQ (reference sequence). CDR3 loop: CASSPLPGQTDTGELFF. The CDR3 nucleotides read TGTGCCAGCAGCCCATTACCGGGACAGACAGACACCGGGGAGCTGTTTTTT.

This clone was observed a few times. This chain joins TRBV19 and TRBJ1-6; no clear D gene. CDR3 length: 16 amino acids. The germline V gene has CDR1 LNHDA and CDR2 SQIVND (reference sequence). Deletions cut 4 bases from V and 6 bases from J, with 16 bases between. The CDR3 DNA reads TGTGCCAGTAGTACTTCAGGCATAGCGGGTAATTCACCCCTCCACTTT. Translated, it gives CASSTSGIAGNSPLHF. Complete variable domain (other parts from reference TRBV19 and TRBJ1-6): DGGITQSPKYLFRKEGQNVTLSCEQNLNHDAMYWYRQDPGQGLRLIYYSQIVNDFQKGDIAEGYSVSREKKESFPLTVTSAQKNPTAFYLCASSTSGIAGNSPLHFGNGTRLTVT.

The chain joins TRBV6-5 to TRBJ1-2, with 11 positions matching TRBD1. The V gene's germline CDR1 is MNHEY and CDR2 SVGAGI. The trim removed 6 bases at V and 5 bases at J, leaving 5 bases unmatched. The CDR3 loop spans 14 amino acids. CDR3 sequence: CASREDRGLYGYTF. The CDR3 DNA is TGTGCCAGCAGAGAGGACAGGGGGCTATATGGCTACACCTTC.

CDR3 region: CASSLGLAGSQETQYF. CDR3 nucleotides: TGTGCCAGCAGCTTAGGACTAGCGGGGTCTCAAGAGACCCAGTACTTC. J is TRBJ2-5 and V is TRBV11-3, with 11 positions matching TRBD2. Germline CDR1 SGHNT, CDR2 YENEEA. Germline trimming cut 1 base from V and 2 bases from J; bases unmatched to any gene: 3. This CDR3 has 16 residues. Full variable domain (rest looked up from reference TRBV11-3 and TRBJ2-5): EAGVVQSPRYKIIEKKQPVAFWCNPISGHNTLYWYLQNLGQGPELLIRYENEEAVDDSQLPKDRFSAERLKGVDSTLKIQPAELGDSAVYLCASSLGLAGSQETQYFGPGTRLLVL.

V usage is TRBV6-1 and J usage is TRBJ1-5; D call uncertain. The ends were cut back, 2 bases at V and 3 bases at J, with 14 bases in the middle. The CDR3 spans 16 residues. The germline V gene has CDR1 MNHNS and CDR2 SASEGT. CDR3 sequence: CASSEPGRENNQPQHF. CDR3 nucleotide sequence: TGTGCCAGCAGTGAACCCGGGAGGGAAAACAATCAGCCCCAGCATTTT.

The genes are TRBV2 and TRBJ1-2, with 9 positions matching TRBD1. CDR1 is SNHLY and CDR2 is FYNNEI in the germline V gene. This CDR3 has 11 amino acids. After removal of 8 bases from V and 7 bases from J, the junction contained 2 bases not matched to a gene. The CDR3 protein is CASGTGSGYTF. The CDR3 nucleotides are TGTGCCAGCGGGACAGGGAGTGGCTACACCTTC. Supplemented by reference TRBV2 and TRBJ1-2, the full variable domain reads EPEVTQTPSHQVTQMGQEVILRCVPISNHLYFYWYRQILGQKVEFLVSFYNNEISEKSEIFDDQFSVERPDGSNFTLKIRSTKLEDSAMYFCASGTGSGYTFGSGTRLTVV.

The rearrangement joins TRBV5-1 to TRBJ2-3; 7 bases fit TRBD2. Germline V lookup: CDR1 SGHRS, CDR2 YFSETQ. This CDR3 region has 14 residues. With 3 bases clipped from V and 2 bases from J, the junction kept 3 bases outside the gene matches. The CDR3 nucleotides read TGCGCCAGCAGCTCGCTAGCGGACACAGATACGCAGTATTTT. Translated, it gives CASSSLADTDTQYF.

This chain uses TRBV4-1 with TRBJ1-3, with 7 bases aligning to TRBD1. The V gene end was trimmed by 2 bases and the J gene end by 5 bases; junction bases not matched to a gene: 6. The CDR3 loop spans 15 amino acids. The germline CDR1 and CDR2 sequences are MGHRA and YSYEKL. CDR3 DNA: TGCGCCAGCAGCCAATTATCGGGACAGCGAAACACCATATATTTT. This encodes CASSQLSGQRNTIYF.

V gene TRBV9 combines with J gene TRBJ2-2, with a tentative D call TRBD2 (5 bases). Germline CDR1 and CDR2: SGDLS and YYNGEE. Trimming left V 4 bases short and J 1 base short, with 11 bases between. CDR3 length: 15 amino acids. As DNA, the CDR3 is TGTGCCAGCAGCCTAGCATTGTGGAACACCGGGGAGCTGTTTTTT. Translated, it gives CASSLALWNTGELFF.